The 9 T cell receptor beta chains below were found in one sample sequenced in a study of T-cell reconstitution after alpha-beta-depleted transplantation in children. It was with unique molecular identifiers that the TCRbeta library was prepared. TCRdb re-derived calls from the PCR reads in MiXCR, one entry per CDR3 protein. The sample lists about 350,000 distinct CDR3 sequences, roughly 16% occurring once. Sequenced here: PBMCs, mostly from graft donor cells, sampled 360 days after TCRalphabeta/CD19-depleted stem cell transplant. Receptor source: a male patient aged 2 to 10 who had a stem cell transplant for acute lymphoblastic leukemia, so the T cells may come from the graft donor.

This clonotype has just a few counts. The chain uses TRBV3-1 and TRBJ2-1; D may be TRBD2 (6 bases). V lost 2 bases and J 10 bases, leaving 9 bases between the germline ends. CDR1 LGHDT and CDR2 YNNKEL come from the germline V gene (reference sequence). This CDR3 is built from 12 residues. This CDR3 is CASSQWAGEQFF. The CDR3 DNA sequence: TGTGCCAGCAGCCAATGGGCGGGGGAGCAGTTCTTC.

This clonotype has more than one count but fewer than ten. The chain links TRBV25-1 to TRBJ2-1; TRBD2 matches at 9 bases. Losses at the gene ends were 7 bases for V and 13 bases for J; bases not matched to a gene: 17. The germline V gene encodes CDR1 MGHDK and CDR2 SYGVNS. The CDR3 has 15 residues. CDR3 sequence (DNA): TGTGCCAGCACCCCAAACCCCCTGCGGGAGGGGAGCCAGTTCTTC. It specifies CASTPNPLREGSQFF. Full variable domain (rest looked up from reference TRBV25-1 and TRBJ2-1): EADIYQTPRYLVIGTGKKITLECSQTMGHDKMYWYQQDPGMELHLIHYSYGVNSTEKGDLSSESTVSRIRTEHFPLTLESARPSHTSQYLCASTPNPLREGSQFFGPGTRLTVL.

V is TRBV10-3 and J is TRBJ2-7, with 7 bases matching TRBD1. V lost 6 bases, J lost 3 bases, and 8 bases stayed unmatched. CDR3 length: 14 residues. The V gene's germline CDR1 is ENHRY and CDR2 SYGVKD. The CDR3 DNA is TGTGCCATCAGCTCCGGGACAGCCGTCTACGAGCAGTACTTC. It codes for CAISSGTAVYEQYF.

The V call is TRBV6-2 or TRBV6-3, the J call TRBJ2-1, with TRBD1 matching 10 bases. The CDR3 has 18 residues. The junction had 17 bases not matched to a gene; V was cut back by 4 bases and J by 8 bases. Germline CDR1 MNHEY, CDR2 SVGEGT. The CDR3 protein is CASSSGQGLAARVDEQFF. CDR3 sequence (DNA): TGTGCCAGCAGTTCGGGACAGGGGTTAGCGGCCCGGGTGGATGAGCAGTTCTTC.

The chain combines TRBV20-1 with TRBJ1-5; D unclear. The V gene lost 1 base and the J gene lost 0 bases, with 10 bases spanning the gap. The CDR3 runs 15 residues. Germline V lookup: CDR1 DFQATT, CDR2 SNEGSKA (reference sequence). CDR3 in amino acids: CSARVLVGSNQPQHF. Here the CDR3 DNA reads TGCAGTGCTAGAGTTTTAGTTGGTAGCAATCAGCCCCAGCATTTT.

The chain has TRBV19 and TRBJ2-3, with a tentative D call TRBD2 (5 bases). CDR3 length: 14 amino acids. Germline V gene data show CDR1 as LNHDA and CDR2 as SQIVND (reference sequence). Trimming took off 3 bases at V and 2 bases at J, with 9 bases between the two ends. CDR3 amino acids: CASSIHGLTDTQYF. For the CDR3, the DNA is TGTGCCAGTAGTATTCACGGACTCACAGATACGCAGTATTTT.

This clonotype was detected a few times. This chain joins TRBV3-1 and TRBJ2-1; 10 bases fit TRBD2. Germline assignment: CDR1 LGHDT and CDR2 YNNKEL (reference sequence). The CDR3 runs to 15 residues. The ends lost 3 bases at V and 8 bases at J; junction bases unmatched: 7. The CDR3 DNA follows: TGTGCCAGCAGCCAGCTAGCGGGAGTAGTCGATGAGCAGTTCTTC. It translates to CASSQLAGVVDEQFF.

This clonotype was found a few times. This chain links TRBV5-1 with TRBJ1-1; possibly TRBD1 for D (5 bases). Per the germline V gene, CDR1 is SGHRS and CDR2 is YFSETQ. The CDR3 covers 13 residues. V was shortened by 0 bases and J by 8 bases, with 11 bases between the two germline ends. The CDR3 DNA reads TGCGCCAGCAGCTTGGTCGGGGGGGAGGAAGCTTTCTTT. Protein product: CASSLVGGEEAFF.

As DNA, the CDR3 is TGTGCCAGCAGCTACTCTAGCGGGAGGAGGTGGGTGTATGAGCAGTTCTTC. It specifies CASSYSSGRRWVYEQFF. The rearrangement joins TRBV5-4 to TRBJ2-1, with 11 bases aligning to TRBD2. With 3 bases clipped from V and 8 bases from J, the junction kept 13 bases outside the gene matches. The CDR3 consists of 17 residues. The germline V gene has CDR1 SGHNT and CDR2 YYREEE (reference sequence).